The 25 T cell receptor beta chains below come from one sample, sequenced in a study of T cells in Graves' hyperthyroidism and ophthalmopathy. RNA transcripts were the template for amplifying TCR beta CDR3 regions. HTBI primers were the set used in a first-round RT-PCR of the TCR CDR3. One entry per CDR3 protein, called by TCRdb with MiXCR from the multiplex PCR reads. Counted here are hundreds of thousands of distinct CDR3 sequences, about 15% occurring once; the ten biggest clones make up almost 8%. Sequenced: blood. The receptors derive from a young woman with Graves' hyperthyroidism.

This clonotype has more than one count but fewer than ten. V gene TRBV28 combines with J gene TRBJ2-3, with 7 bases that match TRBD2. This CDR3 is 17 amino acids long. The germline gives CDR1 MDHEN, CDR2 SYDVKM. J lost 4 bases, V lost 5 bases, and 15 bases had no gene match. CDR3 nucleotides: TGTGCCAGCAGTCCGAGCGGGATCGCGCGTGGGGCAGATACGCAGTATTTT. It translates to CASSPSGIARGADTQYF.

The chain links TRBV7-8 to TRBJ2-1; 9 bases align to TRBD2. The germline gives CDR1 SGHVS, CDR2 FQNEAQ. The CDR3 loop spans 15 amino acids. The V gene end was trimmed by 3 bases and the J gene end by 4 bases; junction bases not matched to a gene: 4. The CDR3 DNA is TGTGCCAGCAGCTTCTCTAGCGGGATATACAATGAGCAGTTCTTC. This encodes CASSFSSGIYNEQFF.

This clonotype came up many times. The rearrangement joins TRBV7-9 to TRBJ2-1, with 14 bases identical to TRBD2. Germline V gives CDR1 SEHNR, CDR2 FQNEAQ (reference sequence). CDR3 length equals 16 residues. Unmatched junction bases numbered 6, after V lost 5 bases and J lost 6 bases. For the CDR3, the DNA is TGTGCCAGCAGCCCCGCCGGGACTAGCGGGAGCAATGAGCAGTTCTTC. This translates into CASSPAGTSGSNEQFF.

This clonotype was found many times. The chain links TRBV25-1 to TRBJ2-5, with 10 bases that match TRBD2. V was clipped by 2 bases and J by 5 bases; unmatched bases: 5. CDR3 size: 15 residues. Germline-derived CDR1 and CDR2 are MGHDK and SYGVNS. The CDR3 DNA sequence: TGTGCCAGCAGTGAACCGGGACTAGCGCCGGAGACCCAGTACTTC. Its translation is CASSEPGLAPETQYF.

Regarding this clonotype: This sequence may be a read error, since a much larger clone differs from it by one base. This rearrangement joins TRBV30 to TRBJ2-7, with D unresolved. The germline V gene encodes CDR1 GTSNPN and CDR2 SVGIG (reference sequence). With 0 bases removed from V and 0 bases from J, the gap between germline ends came to 9 bases. The length of the CDR3 is 14 residues. The CDR3 sequence: CAWSVVRSSYEQYF. CDR3 in DNA: TGTGCCTGGAGTGTTGTGCGGAGCTCCTACGAGCAGTACTTC. Full variable domain (remainder filled in from reference TRBV30 and TRBJ2-7): SQTIHQWPATLVQPVGSPLSLECTVEGTSNPNLYWYRQAAGRGLQLLFYSVGIGQISSEVPQNLSASRPQDRQFILSSKKLLLSDSGFYLCAWSVVRSSYEQYFGPGTRLTVT.

This clonotype came up once. The chain recombines TRBV12-3 or TRBV12-4 with TRBJ2-7, with a weak D call TRBD2 (5 bases). The length of the CDR3 is 13 residues. V was cut by 5 bases and J by 2 bases, with 10 bases left in between. The CDR3: CASSTLATYEQYF. For the CDR3, the DNA is TGTGCCAGCAGTACCCTAGCTACCTACGAGCAGTACTTC.

This clonotype was seen ten or more times. The CDR3, as DNA: TGTGCCAGCAGTTTATCGGTTCTAGCGGACCCCACCGAGACCCAGTACTTC. This codes for CASSLSVLADPTETQYF. This chain connects TRBV12-3 or TRBV12-4 to TRBJ2-5; 7 bases fit TRBD2. There are 17 residues in the CDR3. V gave up 2 bases and J gave up 5 bases; unmatched junction bases: 14.

This clonotype came up many times. The rearrangement joins TRBV6-1 to TRBJ2-5; 7 bases are a match to TRBD2. In germline, CDR1 is MNHNS, CDR2 SASEGT. The CDR3 is 13 amino acids. V gave up 6 bases and J gave up 5 bases; unmatched junction bases: 6. The CDR3 reads CASRRTRWETQYF. CDR3 in DNA: TGTGCCAGCAGACGGACTAGATGGGAGACCCAGTACTTC.

This clonotype was seen repeatedly, ten times or more. The chain carries TRBV7-3 and TRBJ1-1; 7 nucleotides match TRBD1. The V gene's germline CDR1 is SGHTA and CDR2 FQGTGA. This CDR3 is 14 amino acids long. Trimming at V came to 2 bases and at J to 4 bases, leaving 4 bases not matched to a gene. The CDR3 DNA sequence: TGTGCCAGCAGCTTAGCCGGGACAGCCACTGAAGCTTTCTTT. This encodes CASSLAGTATEAFF.

Many counts were recorded for this clonotype. This chain links TRBV6-6 with TRBJ1-5; D possibly corresponds to TRBD1 (6 bases). Germline assignment: CDR1 MNHNY and CDR2 SVGAGI (reference sequence). Trimming took 0 bases from V and 8 from J, leaving 14 bases between them. The CDR3 loop spans 15 amino acids. CDR3 sequence reads: CASSYSTGSAEPQHF. CDR3 DNA sequence: TGTGCCAGCAGTTACTCTACAGGGAGTGCGGAGCCCCAGCATTTT.

This clonotype was picked up many times. The chain joins TRBV6-1 to TRBJ1-2; 8 bases agree with TRBD1. CDR3 length equals 14 residues. Looked up from germline, CDR1 is MNHNS and CDR2 is SASEGT. V lost 6 bases and J lost 4; bases outside the gene matches: 7. CDR3 DNA: TGTGCCAGCAGCCTGCGACAGGGGTTCTATGGCTACACCTTC. It translates to CASSLRQGFYGYTF.

This clonotype was detected many times. The chain carries TRBV6-1 and TRBJ1-3, with a weak D call TRBD1 (5 bases). From germline, CDR1 is MNHNS and CDR2 SASEGT. The CDR3 consists of 15 residues. V lost 2 bases, J lost 0 bases, and 8 bases lay in between. In nucleotides, the CDR3 is TGTGCCAGCAGTGAACAGACAGCCTCTGGAAACACCATATATTTT. This gives the protein CASSEQTASGNTIYF.

This clonotype was seen many times. V gene TRBV6-1 combines with J gene TRBJ2-7; tentatively, D is TRBD1 (6 bases). The germline gives CDR1 MNHNS, CDR2 SASEGT. V lost 7 bases and J lost 2, with 18 bases in between. This CDR3 has 15 residues. CDR3 sequence reads: CASTEGPGETYEQYF. The CDR3 DNA reads as TGTGCCAGCACAGAGGGACCAGGGGAAACCTACGAGCAGTACTTC.

This clonotype was counted a few times. The V call is TRBV9, the J call TRBJ2-3; D is perhaps TRBD2 (6 bases). Germline CDR1 SGDLS, CDR2 YYNGEE. This CDR3 has 16 amino acids. The V gene lost 4 bases and the J gene lost 1 base, with 16 bases spanning the gap. DNA for the CDR3: TGTGCCAGCAGCTCGGGAGACCGGCGGGGCACAGATACGCAGTATTTT. It translates to CASSSGDRRGTDTQYF.

This chain joins TRBV11-2 and TRBJ1-1; TRBD1 might be the D (5 bases). Trimming removed 3 bases from V and 1 base from J, with 15 bases in between. The germline V gene has CDR1 SGHAT and CDR2 FQNNGV. The CDR3 has 16 residues. The CDR3 nucleotides are TGTGCCAGCAGCTTGGATTCGGGGGTTTCGAACACTGAAGCTTTCTTT. Translated: CASSLDSGVSNTEAFF.

This clonotype has at least ten counts. The J gene is TRBJ2-1, the V gene TRBV11-2; possibly TRBD1 for D (6 bases). Germline CDR1 is SGHAT and CDR2 is FQNNGV. V lost 4 bases and J lost 3, with 19 bases in between. The CDR3 runs 17 residues. This chain's CDR3 is CASSSSATGFFYNEQFF. CDR3 bases: TGTGCCAGCAGCTCCTCAGCCACAGGGTTTTTCTACAATGAGCAGTTCTTC.

This clonotype occurred many times. The chain employs TRBV2 and TRBJ1-4, with D unresolved. V was clipped by 7 bases and J by 0 bases, with 12 bases between them. The CDR3 covers 15 residues. The germline gives CDR1 SNHLY, CDR2 FYNNEI. CDR3 nucleotide sequence: TGTGCCAGCATTTTCGGTATCGCAACTAATGAAAAACTGTTTTTT. This codes for CASIFGIATNEKLFF.

In this sample, this clonotype turned up a few times. The chain joins TRBV4-2 to TRBJ1-3; TRBD1 is a possible D gene (6 bases). Trimming removed 1 base from V and 4 bases from J, with 14 bases in between. The CDR3 runs 16 residues. CDR1 LGHNA and CDR2 YNFKEQ come from the germline V gene. The CDR3: CASSQVGGAAGNTIYF. CDR3 coding DNA: TGTGCCAGCAGCCAAGTGGGGGGGGCAGCGGGAAACACCATATATTTT.

This clonotype was seen at least ten times. The V call is TRBV5-1, the J call TRBJ2-7; TRBD2 matches 12 bases. This CDR3 has 14 amino acids. V dropped 4 bases and J dropped 4; count of bases not matched to a gene: 3. Germline V CDR1 and CDR2: SGHRS, YFSETQ. The CDR3 DNA reads as TGCGCCAGCAGCCCTAGCGGGAGGGGATACGAGCAGTACTTC. Protein sequence: CASSPSGRGYEQYF.

This clonotype occurred a few times. The J gene is TRBJ1-6, the V gene TRBV4-1, with D possibly TRBD1 on 6 matching bases. The length of the CDR3 is 16 residues. Germline CDR1 MGHRA, CDR2 YSYEKL. V was clipped by 3 bases and J by 8 bases, with 17 bases between them. The CDR3 loop is CASSHEWGARDSPLHF. As DNA, the CDR3 is TGCGCCAGCAGCCATGAGTGGGGGGCGAGGGATTCACCCCTCCACTTT.

The chain uses TRBV14 and TRBJ2-5; D gene ambiguous. CDR1 is SGHDN and CDR2 is FVKESK in the germline V gene. This CDR3 contains 14 residues. V dropped 3 bases and J dropped 0 bases, with 8 bases sitting between them. The CDR3 DNA sequence: TGTGCCAGCAGCCACATCAGGTACCAAGAGACCCAGTACTTC. Protein sequence: CASSHIRYQETQYF. Full variable domain (outside the CDR3, taken from reference TRBV14 and TRBJ2-5): EAGVTQFPSHSVIEKGQTVTLRCDPISGHDNLYWYRRVMGKEIKFLLHFVKESKQDESGMPNNRFLAERTGGTYSTLKVQPAELEDSGVYFCASSHIRYQETQYFGPGTRLLVL.

This clonotype showed up many times. V and J are TRBV7-8 and TRBJ2-3, with TRBD1 matching 7 bases. The CDR3 contains 18 residues. The V gene end was trimmed by 3 bases and the J gene end by 0 bases; junction bases not matched to a gene: 12. CDR1 SGHVS and CDR2 FQNEAQ come from the germline V gene. In DNA form, the CDR3 reads TGTGCCAGCAGCTTTTCACAGGGGAGCGTCTCTAGCACAGATACGCAGTATTTT. Protein product: CASSFSQGSVSSTDTQYF.

In its sample, this clonotype was seen many times. V and J are TRBV4-1 and TRBJ1-2; D not resolved. Trimming cost V 0 bases and J 2 bases, with 10 bases left between them. CDR3 length: 15 residues. CDR1 and CDR2 (germline): MGHRA, YSYEKL. The CDR3 DNA sequence: TGCGCCAGCAGCCAAGATTTTGGCGGGAACTATGGCTACACCTTC. Its translation is CASSQDFGGNYGYTF.

The chain employs TRBV6-1 and TRBJ1-4; D is undetermined. Trimming took off 4 bases at V and 0 bases at J, with 9 bases between the two ends. The germline CDR1 and CDR2 sequences are MNHNS and SASEGT. CDR3 length: 15 amino acids. Here the CDR3 DNA reads TGTGCCAGCAGTGTGGCCGCAGCAACTAATGAAAAACTGTTTTTT. This encodes CASSVAAATNEKLFF.

This clonotype showed up just a few times. This sequence joins TRBV6-5 and TRBJ2-2; the D gene is possibly TRBD2 (6 bases). Germline assignment: CDR1 MNHEY and CDR2 SVGAGI. Trimming removed 0 bases from V and 4 bases from J, with 18 bases in between. This CDR3 region has 18 residues. The CDR3 is CASSYSAPAPRGTGELFF. CDR3 nucleotide sequence: TGTGCCAGCAGTTACTCGGCCCCCGCCCCGCGGGGCACCGGGGAGCTGTTTTTT.